This entry lists 25 T cell receptor beta chains sequenced from one sample in a study of blood T cell repertoires in COVID-19. Clones were sequenced by immunoSEQ multiplex PCR, and TCRdb holds only the in-frame ones, with some missing. The sample lists 190,000 or so clones; about 86% were seen once. The source material was peripheral blood. The receptors stem from a woman under 40 with active or convalescent COVID-19.

There are a few counts of this clone. The identical CDR3 is also encoded by other nucleotide sequences in the sample. This chain uses TRBV18 with TRBJ2-7, with TRBD1 identical over 10 bases. The germline CDR1 and CDR2 sequences are KGHSH and LQKENI. The junction had 4 bases not matched to a gene; V was cut back by 5 bases and J by 3 bases. The CDR3 is 14 amino acids. DNA of the CDR3: TGTGCCAGCTCAACCGGGACAGGGGACTACGAGCAGTACTTC. Protein sequence: CASSTGTGDYEQYF. Based on the CDR3 plus reference TRBV18 and TRBJ2-7, the full variable domain is NAGVMQNPRHLVRRRGQEARLRCSPMKGHSHVYWYRQLPEEGLKFMVYLQKENIIDESGMPKERFSAEFPKEGPSILRIQQVVRGDSAAYFCASSTGTGDYEQYFGPGTRLTVT.

The chain has TRBV28 and TRBJ1-5; TRBD1 might be the D (5 bases). From germline, CDR1 is MDHEN and CDR2 SYDVKM. V lost 1 base, J lost 3 bases, and 10 bases lay in between. The CDR3 is 15 amino acids. The CDR3 DNA reads as TGTGCCAGCAGTTTATTGCCAGGGCTCAATCAGCCCCAGCATTTT. Its translation: CASSLLPGLNQPQHF.

Of note for this clone: Other DNA sequences in the same sample also yield this CDR3. The chain uses TRBV19 and TRBJ2-7; 9 bases line up with TRBD2. The length of the CDR3 is 14 residues. CDR1 is LNHDA and CDR2 is SQIVND in the germline V gene (reference sequence). V lost 3 bases, J lost 2 bases, and 2 bases stayed unmatched. The CDR3 bases are TGTGCCAGTAGTATGGCGGGAGGGCCCTACGAGCAGTACTTC. This gives the protein CASSMAGGPYEQYF. The full variable domain, with the rest looked up from reference TRBV19 and TRBJ2-7, is DGGITQSPKYLFRKEGQNVTLSCEQNLNHDAMYWYRQDPGQGLRLIYYSQIVNDFQKGDIAEGYSVSREKKESFPLTVTSAQKNPTAFYLCASSMAGGPYEQYFGPGTRLTVT.

This chain links TRBV11-3 with TRBJ2-7, with D maybe TRBD2 (5 bases). V lost 0 bases to trimming and J lost 3 bases, with 12 bases between them. Germline CDR1 is SGHNT and CDR2 is YENEEA. The CDR3 totals 15 residues. The CDR3 DNA reads as TGTGCCAGCAGCTTAGATCGCACTAGAGACTACGAGCAGTACTTC. This gives the protein CASSLDRTRDYEQYF.

The CDR3, as DNA: TGTGCCAGTAGTGCGCAAACAGGGGTTGGGGACAATGAGCAGTTCTTC. Translated, it gives CASSAQTGVGDNEQFF. The V call is TRBV19, the J call TRBJ2-1; 7 bases fit TRBD1. V dropped 5 bases and J dropped 5; count of bases not matched to a gene: 12. The CDR3 totals 16 residues. Germline loops: CDR1 LNHDA, CDR2 SQIVND (reference sequence). The full variable domain, its missing parts supplied by reference TRBV19 and TRBJ2-1, is DGGITQSPKYLFRKEGQNVTLSCEQNLNHDAMYWYRQDPGQGLRLIYYSQIVNDFQKGDIAEGYSVSREKKESFPLTVTSAQKNPTAFYLCASSAQTGVGDNEQFFGPGTRLTVL.

The chain carries TRBV2 and TRBJ1-4, with a possible D match to TRBD1 (6 bases). V was pared by 3 bases and J by 16 bases, with 18 bases between. Per germline, CDR1 SNHLY and CDR2 FYNNEI. The CDR3 is made up of 13 amino acids. CDR3 protein: CASSEARERGQFF. The CDR3 nucleotides are TGTGCCAGCAGTGAGGCGAGGGAAAGGGGACAGTTTTTT.

The V gene is TRBV28, the J gene TRBJ2-7; possibly TRBD2 for D (6 bases). There are 14 residues in the CDR3. The V and J ends lost 1 base and 4 bases respectively, with 11 bases between them. Germline V gene data show CDR1 as MDHEN and CDR2 as SYDVKM. The CDR3 protein is CASSLFAGRYEQYF. The CDR3 bases are TGTGCCAGCAGTTTATTTGCGGGACGATACGAGCAGTACTTC. Looking up the rest from reference TRBV28 and TRBJ2-7 gives the full variable domain: DVKVTQSSRYLVKRTGEKVFLECVQDMDHENMFWYRQDPGLGLRLIYFSYDVKMKEKGDIPEGYSVSREKKERFSLILESASTNQTSMYLCASSLFAGRYEQYFGPGTRLTVT.

V and J are TRBV13 and TRBJ2-7; 9 positions agree with TRBD2. Germline CDR1 PRHDT, CDR2 FYEKMQ (reference sequence). This CDR3 spans 14 amino acids. After removal of 5 bases from V and 2 bases from J, the junction contained 4 bases not matched to a gene. The CDR3 DNA sequence: TGTGCCAGCAGCGGTAGCGGGAGCCCCTACGAGCAGTACTTC. Its protein product is CASSGSGSPYEQYF. Complete variable domain (other parts from reference TRBV13 and TRBJ2-7): AAGVIQSPRHLIKEKRETATLKCYPIPRHDTVYWYQQGPGQDPQFLISFYEKMQSDKGSIPDRFSAQQFSDYHSELNMSSLELGDSALYFCASSGSGSPYEQYFGPGTRLTVT.

In this sample, this clone turned up a few times. V and J are TRBV24-1 and TRBJ2-7; tentative D call: TRBD2 (5 bases). The CDR3 has 11 residues. Per germline, CDR1 KGHDR and CDR2 SFDVKD. V was cut by 7 bases and J by 4 bases, with 7 bases left in between. CDR3 bases: TGTGCCACCAGCGAGGGTTACGAGCAGTACTTC. Its protein product is CATSEGYEQYF.

The chain employs TRBV5-4 and TRBJ1-1; D not certain. CDR3 size: 15 residues. Per germline, CDR1 SGHNT and CDR2 YYREEE (reference sequence). Trimming cost V 3 bases and J 0 bases, with 12 bases left between them. The CDR3 bases are TGTGCCAGCAGCTCGGAAGGACTGATGAACACTGAAGCTTTCTTT. This gives the protein CASSSEGLMNTEAFF. Full variable domain (rest looked up from reference TRBV5-4 and TRBJ1-1): ETGVTQSPTHLIKTRGQQVTLRCSSQSGHNTVSWYQQALGQGPQFIFQYYREEENGRGNFPPRFSGLQFPNYSSELNVNALELDDSALYLCASSSEGLMNTEAFFGQGTRLTVV.

The chain combines TRBV6-1 with TRBJ2-6; TRBD1 aligns across 8 bases. The V gene's germline CDR1 is MNHNS and CDR2 SASEGT. The V gene end was trimmed by 2 bases and the J gene end by 3 bases; junction bases not matched to a gene: 3. This CDR3 is 16 amino acids long. The DNA for the CDR3 is TGTGCCAGCAGTGAACAGGGGGCTATTGGGGCCAACGTCCTGACTTTC. As protein: CASSEQGAIGANVLTF.

As concerns this clone: The sample holds other DNA sequences that translate to the same CDR3. The gene calls are TRBV18 and TRBJ1-3; TRBD1 might be the D (5 bases). The CDR3 extends over 13 amino acids. From germline, CDR1 is KGHSH and CDR2 LQKENI. The V end was cut by 5 bases, the J end by 1 base, with 6 bases between. CDR3 region: CASSTGSGNTIYF. The CDR3 DNA sequence: TGTGCCAGCTCAACAGGATCTGGAAACACCATATATTTT.

This chain links TRBV6-5 with TRBJ2-7, with D possibly matching TRBD2 (6 bases). Germline values: CDR1 MNHEY, CDR2 SVGAGI. This CDR3 region has 14 residues. With 6 bases removed from V and 4 bases from J, the gap between germline ends came to 16 bases. CDR3 nucleotides: TGTGCCAGCAGGGGGGGAGGTAGGGGATACGAGCAGTACTTC. As protein: CASRGGGRGYEQYF.

The chain couples TRBV30 to TRBJ1-5; D is unclear. Trimming removed 0 bases at V and 4 bases at J, with 7 bases between. Germline CDR1 GTSNPN, CDR2 SVGIG (reference sequence). The CDR3 has 13 amino acids. CDR3 sequence reads: CAWSVGPNQPQHF. Here the CDR3 DNA reads TGTGCCTGGAGTGTTGGCCCGAATCAGCCCCAGCATTTT.

In its sample, this clone was seen once. The genes are TRBV5-1 and TRBJ2-2; D possibly corresponds to TRBD1 (6 bases). CDR1 and CDR2 (germline): SGHRS, YFSETQ. The ends were cut back, 7 bases at V and 1 base at J, with 11 bases in the middle. The CDR3 runs to 14 residues. CDR3 nucleotides: TGCGCCAGCTCAGGGGTACTGAACACCGGGGAGCTGTTTTTT. The encoded protein is CASSGVLNTGELFF. Based on the CDR3 plus reference TRBV5-1 and TRBJ2-2, the full variable domain is KAGVTQTPRYLIKTRGQQVTLSCSPISGHRSVSWYQQTPGQGLQFLFEYFSETQRNKGNFPGRFSGRQFSNSRSEMNVSTLELGDSALYLCASSGVLNTGELFFGEGSRLTVL.

V is TRBV11-2 and J is TRBJ1-1; D not resolved. Trimming cost V 1 base and J 0 bases, with 9 bases left between them. This CDR3 contains 15 residues. Germline V gives CDR1 SGHAT, CDR2 FQNNGV. CDR3 DNA sequence: TGTGCCAGCAGCTTAGTACGAGGAATGAACACTGAAGCTTTCTTT. Its translation is CASSLVRGMNTEAFF.

This chain uses TRBV7-8 with TRBJ2-7, with D hard to call. Trimming left V 4 bases short and J 3 bases short, with 10 bases between. The CDR3 loop spans 13 amino acids. Germline V lookup: CDR1 SGHVS, CDR2 FQNEAQ. The CDR3 sequence is CASSSIHSYEQYF. For the CDR3, the DNA is TGTGCCAGCAGCTCGATCCACAGCTACGAGCAGTACTTC. The entire variable domain, with the rest obtained from reference TRBV7-8 and TRBJ2-7, is as follows: GAGVSQSPRYKVAKRGQDVALRCDPISGHVSLFWYQQALGQGPEFLTYFQNEAQLDKSGLPSDRFFAERPEGSVSTLKIQRTQQEDSAVYLCASSSIHSYEQYFGPGTRLTVT.

The genes are TRBV4-1 and TRBJ1-5; TRBD1 matches at 9 bases. The junction had 11 bases not matched to a gene; V was cut back by 3 bases and J by 11 bases. CDR3 size: 15 residues. Germline CDR1 is MGHRA and CDR2 is YSYEKL. The CDR3 sequence is CASSHLGQGRRTQHF. Here the CDR3 DNA reads TGCGCCAGCAGCCACCTCGGACAGGGGCGTCGAACCCAGCATTTT.

V gene TRBV5-8 combines with J gene TRBJ2-3, with 9 bases lining up with TRBD2. After removal of 1 base from V and 9 bases from J, the junction contained 15 bases not matched to a gene. The CDR3 length is 17 residues. Germline CDR1 is SGHTS and CDR2 is YDEGEE. The CDR3 here is CASSLTLGLARRLTQYF. The CDR3 coding sequence is TGTGCCAGCAGCTTGACCTTAGGACTAGCGAGGCGGTTGACGCAGTATTTT.

This clone was counted once. This chain links TRBV5-1 with TRBJ2-5; 9 bases are a match to TRBD1. This CDR3 has 15 residues. The V segment lost 3 bases and the J segment 4 bases; nucleotides outside the gene matches: 7. The germline CDR1 and CDR2 sequences are SGHRS and YFSETQ. CDR3 sequence reads: CASSSLQGAGETQYF. The DNA of the CDR3 is TGCGCCAGCAGCTCCCTACAGGGGGCAGGAGAGACCCAGTACTTC.

J is TRBJ1-5 and V is TRBV6-5; 8 bases match TRBD1. Trimming at V came to 0 bases and at J to 4 bases, leaving 5 bases not matched to a gene. The germline gives CDR1 MNHEY, CDR2 SVGAGI. This CDR3 is 16 amino acids long. DNA of the CDR3: TGTGCCAGCAGTTACTCGAGGCAGGGGGCGAATCAGCCCCAGCATTTT. Its protein is CASSYSRQGANQPQHF.

The V and J genes are TRBV21-1 and TRBJ2-3; TRBD1, the table's D call, was not compared with the DNA. TRBV21-1 is an annotated pseudogene. The CDR3 covers 19 residues. The CDR3: CASSKALPDEGGCTDTQYF. The CDR3, as DNA: TGTGCCAGCAGCAAAGCGCTCCCGGATGAAGGGGGTTGTACAGATACGCAGTATTTT.

The CDR3 bases are TGTGCCAGCAGTAAACACAGCTCAATGAACACTGAAGCTTTCTTT. This encodes CASSKHSSMNTEAFF. The chain has TRBV6-5 and TRBJ1-1; D is unresolved. The CDR3 runs to 15 residues. CDR1 MNHEY and CDR2 SVGAGI come from the germline V gene. V gave up 5 bases and J gave up 0 bases, with 13 bases separating them.

V usage is TRBV3-1 (or the pseudogene TRBV3-2) and J usage is TRBJ1-3; no clear D gene. The germline V gene has CDR1 LGHDT and CDR2 YNNKEL (reference sequence). This CDR3 has 16 residues. V was clipped by 1 base and J by 0 bases, with 10 bases between them. The CDR3 region has the DNA TGTGCCAGCAGCCAAGGGTGGGAGAGCTCTGGAAACACCATATATTTT. This codes for CASSQGWESSGNTIYF.

V and J are TRBV6-1 and TRBJ2-6, with D tentatively TRBD2 (5 bases). Germline CDR1 and CDR2: MNHNS and SASEGT. Between the trimmed V and J ends, which lost 2 bases and 2 bases, there was a span of 7 bases. This CDR3 is 15 amino acids long. The CDR3 loop reads CASSETRAGANVLTF. As DNA, the CDR3 is TGTGCCAGCAGTGAAACGAGGGCTGGGGCCAACGTCCTGACTTTC.